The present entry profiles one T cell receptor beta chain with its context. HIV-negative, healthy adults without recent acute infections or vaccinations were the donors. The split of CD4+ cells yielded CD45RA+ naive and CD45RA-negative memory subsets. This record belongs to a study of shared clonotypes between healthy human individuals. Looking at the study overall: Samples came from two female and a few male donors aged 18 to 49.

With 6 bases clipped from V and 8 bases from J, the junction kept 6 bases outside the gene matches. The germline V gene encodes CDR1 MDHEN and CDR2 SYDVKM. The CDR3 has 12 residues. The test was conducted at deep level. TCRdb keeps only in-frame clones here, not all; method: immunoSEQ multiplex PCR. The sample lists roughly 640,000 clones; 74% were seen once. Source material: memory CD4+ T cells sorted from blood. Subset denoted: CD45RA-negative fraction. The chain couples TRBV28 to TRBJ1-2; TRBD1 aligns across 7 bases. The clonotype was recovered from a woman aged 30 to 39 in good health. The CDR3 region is CASRGTDRGYTF. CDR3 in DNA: TGTGCCAGCAGAGGGACAGATAGGGGCTACACCTTC.